Each of the 19 T cell receptor beta chains below was sequenced from the same sample in a study of cytomegalovirus exposure and HLA in healthy donors. This PCR relied on a set of 60 Vbeta primers and 13 Jbeta primers. The protocol was immunoSEQ multiplex PCR, while the TCRdb copy is restricted to in-frame clones and leaves out a portion. The sample lists some 140,000 clones, roughly 80% seen once, with about 4% in the top ten. Sequenced: PBMCs. These receptors were taken from a woman aged 40-49 years in good health and CMV-seronegative.

The rearrangement links TRBV11-3 to TRBJ2-7; 10 nucleotides match TRBD2. This CDR3 contains 15 residues. Losses at the gene ends were 5 bases for V and 0 bases for J; bases not matched to a gene: 4. Germline assignment: CDR1 SGHNT and CDR2 YENEEA. CDR3 amino acids: CASSASSGSSYEQYF. Written as DNA, the CDR3 is TGTGCCAGCAGCGCCTCTAGCGGGAGCTCCTACGAGCAGTACTTC.

This clone showed up just a few times. The chain employs TRBV10-3 and TRBJ1-1; 9 nucleotides agree with TRBD1. CDR1 and CDR2 from the germline V gene are ENHRY and SYGVKD. Losses at the gene ends were 9 bases for V and 3 bases for J; bases not matched to a gene: 11. The CDR3 is 15 residues long. Here the CDR3 DNA reads TGTGCCATGACTCGGGACAGGGTAGCGGACACTGAAGCTTTCTTT. Protein sequence: CAMTRDRVADTEAFF.

This clone was detected only a few times. The V and J genes are TRBV6-4 and TRBJ1-2, with 8 bases that match TRBD1. The CDR3 extends over 12 amino acids. CDR1 MRHNA and CDR2 SNTAGT come from the germline V gene. The V segment lost 8 bases and the J segment 8 bases; nucleotides outside the gene matches: 7. This CDR3 reads CASHDRGVGYTF. CDR3 coding DNA: TGTGCCAGCCATGACAGGGGAGTAGGCTACACCTTC.

The chain joins TRBV6-1 to TRBJ2-7; 7 bases align to TRBD2. V lost 2 bases to trimming and J lost 2 bases; unmatched junction nucleotides: 3. Germline-derived CDR1 and CDR2 are MNHNS and SASEGT. The CDR3 extends over 14 amino acids. CDR3 sequence (DNA): TGTGCCAGCAGTGAACGTGGGAGGGCCTACGAGCAGTACTTC. Protein product: CASSERGRAYEQYF.

The chain uses TRBV7-9 and TRBJ2-7; the D is unclear. Germline lookup yields CDR1 SEHNR and CDR2 FQNEAQ (reference sequence). The CDR3 sequence is 14 residues long. V dropped 0 bases and J dropped 1 base, with 7 bases sitting between them. CDR3 DNA: TGTGCCAGCAGCTTAGCCCACATTTCCTACGAGCAGTACTTC. Translated: CASSLAHISYEQYF.

This sequence joins TRBV5-1 and TRBJ2-1; D call uncertain. The CDR3 length is 16 residues. The germline CDR1 and CDR2 sequences are SGHRS and YFSETQ. V was clipped by 0 bases and J by 1 base, with 11 bases between them. This CDR3 reads CASSLAPIRSYNEQFF. As DNA, the CDR3 is TGCGCCAGCAGCTTGGCGCCTATTCGATCCTACAATGAGCAGTTCTTC.

The V and J genes are TRBV6-5 and TRBJ2-5; 8 bases match TRBD1. V shed 8 bases, J shed 5 bases, and the junction held 7 bases outside the gene matches. Germline V gives CDR1 MNHEY, CDR2 SVGAGI. The CDR3 is made up of 13 amino acids. The CDR3 here is CASSQGAGETQYF. The CDR3 DNA follows: TGTGCCAGCTCCCAGGGGGCGGGGGAGACCCAGTACTTC.

The V gene is TRBV5-6, the J gene TRBJ1-5, with D unresolved. V was cut by 2 bases and J by 9 bases, with 15 bases left in between. The germline gives CDR1 SGHDT, CDR2 YYEEEE. The CDR3 covers 14 residues. The CDR3 loop is CASSLDSFWRPQHF. CDR3 nucleotide sequence: TGTGCCAGCAGCTTAGACTCATTTTGGCGGCCCCAGCATTTT.

J is TRBJ2-5 and V is TRBV5-4, with 7 bases lining up with TRBD1. V dropped 4 bases and J dropped 3; count of bases not matched to a gene: 6. CDR3 length: 14 residues. Germline V CDR1 and CDR2: SGHNT, YYREEE (reference sequence). The CDR3, as DNA: TGTGCCAGCAGCCGCCGACAGGGCGAAGAGACCCAGTACTTC. Its protein product is CASSRRQGEETQYF.

The gene calls are TRBV7-2 and TRBJ1-5, with 10 bases aligning to TRBD1. This CDR3 has 16 amino acids. The trim removed 2 bases at V and 7 bases at J, leaving 8 bases unmatched. CDR1 is SGHTA, CDR2 FQGNSA, per germline. The CDR3 DNA is TGTGCCAGCAGCTTAAGACAGGGGGCGATAGGACAGCCCCAGCATTTT. The encoded protein is CASSLRQGAIGQPQHF.

Only one count was recorded for this clone. This chain uses TRBV11-3 with TRBJ2-5; the match to TRBD2 covers 7 bases. Per germline, CDR1 SGHNT and CDR2 YENEEA. Trimming at V came to 7 bases and at J to 11 bases, leaving 16 bases not matched to a gene. This CDR3 is built from 14 residues. Here the CDR3 reads CASIRRAGARKQYF. As DNA, the CDR3 is TGTGCCAGCATCCGCAGGGCGGGAGCCCGAAAGCAGTACTTC.

This rearrangement joins TRBV13 to TRBJ2-5; 8 bases fit TRBD2. CDR3 length: 15 residues. J lost 4 bases, V lost 4 bases, and 8 bases had no gene match. Germline V gene sequence: CDR1 PRHDT, CDR2 FYEKMQ (reference sequence). In DNA, the CDR3 is TGTGCCAGCAGCTCGACTGCCACTAGCGGAGAGACCCAGTACTTC. Protein: CASSSTATSGETQYF.

This rearrangement joins TRBV7-9 to TRBJ2-7; D gene uncertain. Deletions cut 10 bases from V and 5 bases from J, with 15 bases between. From germline, CDR1 is SEHNR and CDR2 FQNEAQ (reference sequence). The CDR3 runs 12 residues. The CDR3 DNA reads as TGTGCCACCCTTCCGGTAAGAGACGAGCAGTACTTC. Translated, it gives CATLPVRDEQYF. The variable domain in full, with the rest retrieved from reference TRBV7-9 and TRBJ2-7, is DTGVSQNPRHKITKRGQNVTFRCDPISEHNRLYWYRQTLGQGPEFLTYFQNEAQLEKSRLLSDRFSAERPKGSFSTLEIQRTEQGDSAMYLCATLPVRDEQYFGPGTRLTVT.

The CDR3 loop reads CASAGQGAYTEAFF. In DNA form, the CDR3 reads TGTGCCAGCGCTGGACAGGGGGCGTACACTGAAGCTTTCTTT. The chain is built from TRBV5-6 and TRBJ1-1, with 11 bases matching TRBD1. Germline CDR1 SGHDT, CDR2 YYEEEE. The junction had 5 bases not matched to a gene; V was cut back by 7 bases and J by 3 bases. CDR3 length: 14 residues.

This clone has more than one count but fewer than ten. The J gene is TRBJ1-1, the V gene TRBV15; possibly TRBD1 for D (6 bases). The CDR3 spans 16 residues. Germline lookup yields CDR1 LNHNV and CDR2 YYDKDF (reference sequence). The ends were cut back, 5 bases at V and 0 bases at J, with 16 bases in the middle. The CDR3 spells CATSGYRVELNTEAFF. CDR3 nucleotides: TGTGCCACCAGCGGATACAGGGTTGAGTTGAACACTGAAGCTTTCTTT.

The chain employs TRBV10-3 and TRBJ2-1; 8 bases map to TRBD1. V gave up 0 bases and J gave up 3 bases; unmatched junction bases: 7. The CDR3 runs to 17 residues. Looked up from germline, CDR1 is ENHRY and CDR2 is SYGVKD. The CDR3 bases are TGTGCCATCAGTGAGTCGAGTAAAGGACAGGGCTACAATGAGCAGTTCTTC. Its translation: CAISESSKGQGYNEQFF.

The J gene is TRBJ2-7, the V gene TRBV5-1; 9 nucleotides align to TRBD2. Per the germline V gene, CDR1 is SGHRS and CDR2 is YFSETQ. The CDR3 covers 14 residues. Germline trimming cut 2 bases from V and 3 bases from J; bases unmatched to any gene: 3. The CDR3 reads CASSLSSGIYEQYF. DNA for the CDR3: TGCGCCAGCAGCTTATCTAGCGGGATCTACGAGCAGTACTTC. Supplemented by reference TRBV5-1 and TRBJ2-7, the full variable domain reads KAGVTQTPRYLIKTRGQQVTLSCSPISGHRSVSWYQQTPGQGLQFLFEYFSETQRNKGNFPGRFSGRQFSNSRSEMNVSTLELGDSALYLCASSLSSGIYEQYFGPGTRLTVT.

This chain uses TRBV5-6 with TRBJ1-2, with TRBD1 as a possible D gene (6 bases). Deletions cut 0 bases from V and 4 bases from J, with 10 bases between. CDR1 and CDR2 from the germline V gene are SGHDT and YYEEEE. The CDR3 is made up of 14 amino acids. The CDR3 DNA follows: TGTGCCAGCAGCTTGGACAGGGTGGGCTATGGCTACACCTTC. It codes for CASSLDRVGYGYTF. The full variable domain, in which reference TRBV5-6 and TRBJ1-2 provide the parts outside the CDR3, is DAGVTQSPTHLIKTRGQQVTLRCSPKSGHDTVSWYQQALGQGPQFIFQYYEEEERQRGNFPDRFSGHQFPNYSSELNVNALLLGDSALYLCASSLDRVGYGYTFGSGTRLTVV.

The chain is built from TRBV7-8 and TRBJ2-1; 10 bases match TRBD1. This CDR3 has 16 residues. The germline V gene encodes CDR1 SGHVS and CDR2 FQNEAQ. V shed 5 bases and J 4 bases; nucleotides not matched to a gene: 8. The CDR3 here is CASSLTGGVAYNEQFF. CDR3 nucleotide sequence: TGTGCCAGCAGCCTGACAGGGGGCGTTGCGTACAATGAGCAGTTCTTC.